This paragraph reports one T cell receptor beta chain. The CDR3 runs to 16 residues. V was trimmed by 1 base and J by 1 base, leaving 14 bases between them. Germline CDR1 reads LGHNA; CDR2 reads YNFKEQ. This sample is drawn from a study of blood T cell repertoires in COVID-19. Study background: COVID-19 samples from acute and convalescent phases originated in the United States, Italy and Spain. In each case, the material was cDNA or gDNA derived from T cells, B-cell-depleted T cells, or PBMCs.

Per the authors' pipeline: Using reference gene primer amplification, nucleated cell counts were estimated. Some clones are missing from TCRdb's copy, which holds only in-frame ones; the method was immunoSEQ multiplex PCR. That table supplies the V and J calls and clone size; D and trimming were determined from the DNA. Altogether approximately 62,000 clones are present, 81% being singletons, with the ten largest covering 14% to 15%. The V gene is TRBV4-2, the J gene TRBJ2-7; tentatively, D is TRBD2 (5 bases). The source of this sequence is a man of 80 years or more with acute or convalescent COVID-19. The sequenced sample was peripheral blood. CDR3 residues: CASSQASLALSYEQYF. DNA for the CDR3: TGTGCCAGCAGCCAAGCTAGCCTAGCCTTATCCTACGAGCAGTACTTC.